This TCR beta chain is from a study of cytomegalovirus exposure and HLA in healthy donors. Study-wide points: Earlier analysis looked at TCR beta V segments, and most were productive about 90% or about 30% of the time. A later analysis found TCR association rates differed by HLA locus, highest for DRB1 and lowest for HLA-C. Apart from CMV serostatus, no immune exposure information was available.

Notes on this clone: Its specificity is unknown.

With 60 Vbeta and 13 Jbeta primers, the PCR was carried out. In the study's own analysis: In a later analysis, about 9.9 million of around 75 million unique beta chains occurred in at least two donors. The method was immunoSEQ multiplex PCR; TCRdb's version includes in-frame clones alone and lacks a portion of them. The D gene and trimming were derived from the DNA, and the V and J assignments and clone size from that table. This table holds some 100,000 clones, 79% found once. This receptor was taken from a female donor in good health and CMV-seropositive. Sample: PBMCs.

CDR3 in DNA: TGTGCCAGCAGCAGAAGAACTAGCGGGGGCTCCAGATCCTACAATGAGCAGTTCTTC. Encoded protein: CASSRRTSGGSRSYNEQFF. The V and J genes are TRBV7-2 and TRBJ2-1; 11 nucleotides agree with TRBD2. Unmatched junction bases numbered 13, after V lost 5 bases and J lost 1 base. The germline V gene has CDR1 SGHTA and CDR2 FQGNSA. This CDR3 contains 19 residues.